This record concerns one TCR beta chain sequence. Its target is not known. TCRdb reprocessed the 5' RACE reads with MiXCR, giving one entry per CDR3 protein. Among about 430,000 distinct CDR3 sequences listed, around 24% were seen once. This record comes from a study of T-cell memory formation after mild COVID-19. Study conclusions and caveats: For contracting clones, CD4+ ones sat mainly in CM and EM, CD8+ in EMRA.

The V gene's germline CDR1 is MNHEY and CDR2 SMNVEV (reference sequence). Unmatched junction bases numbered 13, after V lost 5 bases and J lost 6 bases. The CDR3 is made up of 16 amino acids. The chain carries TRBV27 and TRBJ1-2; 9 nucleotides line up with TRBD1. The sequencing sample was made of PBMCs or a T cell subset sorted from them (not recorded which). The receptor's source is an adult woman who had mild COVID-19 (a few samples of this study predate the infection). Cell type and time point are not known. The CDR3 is CASSLSPTGGGNGYTF. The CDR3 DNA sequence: TGTGCCAGCAGTCTAAGCCCGACAGGGGGAGGAAATGGCTACACCTTC.